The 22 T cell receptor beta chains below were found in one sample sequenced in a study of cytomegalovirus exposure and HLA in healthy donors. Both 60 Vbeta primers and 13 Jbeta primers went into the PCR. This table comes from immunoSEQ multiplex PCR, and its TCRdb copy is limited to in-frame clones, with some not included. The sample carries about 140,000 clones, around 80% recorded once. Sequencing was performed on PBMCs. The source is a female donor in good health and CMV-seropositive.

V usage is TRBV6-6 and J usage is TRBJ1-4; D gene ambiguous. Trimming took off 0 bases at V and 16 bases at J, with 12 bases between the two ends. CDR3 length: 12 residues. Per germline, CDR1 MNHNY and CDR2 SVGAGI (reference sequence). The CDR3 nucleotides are TGTGCCAGCAGTTACTCCGGGCAGGAGGGGTTTTTT. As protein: CASSYSGQEGFF.

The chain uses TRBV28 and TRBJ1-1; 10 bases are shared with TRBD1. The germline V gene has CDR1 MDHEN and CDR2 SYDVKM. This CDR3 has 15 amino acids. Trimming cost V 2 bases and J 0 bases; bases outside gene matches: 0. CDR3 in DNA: TGTGCCAGCAGTTTAGGGACAGGGGTGAACACTGAAGCTTTCTTT. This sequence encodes CASSLGTGVNTEAFF.

The CDR3 region is CASSDAYEQYF. Written as DNA, the CDR3 is TGTGCCAGCAGTGACGCCTACGAGCAGTACTTC. The chain has TRBV2 and TRBJ2-7; D is unresolved. V was clipped by 3 bases and J by 2 bases, with 2 bases between them. Germline loops: CDR1 SNHLY, CDR2 FYNNEI. This CDR3 region has 11 residues.

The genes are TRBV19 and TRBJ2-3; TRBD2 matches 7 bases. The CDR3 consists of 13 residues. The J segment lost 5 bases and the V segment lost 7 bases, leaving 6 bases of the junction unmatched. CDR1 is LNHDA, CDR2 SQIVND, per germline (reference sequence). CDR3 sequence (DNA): TGTGCCAGTATGAGCGGGACGGGAGATACGCAGTATTTT. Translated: CASMSGTGDTQYF. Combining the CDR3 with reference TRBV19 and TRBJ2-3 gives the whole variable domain DGGITQSPKYLFRKEGQNVTLSCEQNLNHDAMYWYRQDPGQGLRLIYYSQIVNDFQKGDIAEGYSVSREKKESFPLTVTSAQKNPTAFYLCASMSGTGDTQYFGPGTRLTVL.

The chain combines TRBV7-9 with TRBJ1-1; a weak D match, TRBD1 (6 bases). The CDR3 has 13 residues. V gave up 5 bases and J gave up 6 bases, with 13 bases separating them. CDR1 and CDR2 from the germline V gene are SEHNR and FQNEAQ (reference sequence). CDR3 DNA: TGTGCCAGCAGCCCAATTTCAGGGGCTGAAGCTTTCTTT. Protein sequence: CASSPISGAEAFF.

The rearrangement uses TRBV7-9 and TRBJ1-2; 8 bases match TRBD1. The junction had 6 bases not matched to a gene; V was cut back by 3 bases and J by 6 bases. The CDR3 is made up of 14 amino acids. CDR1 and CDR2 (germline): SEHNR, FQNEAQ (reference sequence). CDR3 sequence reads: CASSLTGVLNGYTF. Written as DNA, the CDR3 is TGTGCCAGCAGCTTGACAGGGGTACTTAATGGCTACACCTTC.

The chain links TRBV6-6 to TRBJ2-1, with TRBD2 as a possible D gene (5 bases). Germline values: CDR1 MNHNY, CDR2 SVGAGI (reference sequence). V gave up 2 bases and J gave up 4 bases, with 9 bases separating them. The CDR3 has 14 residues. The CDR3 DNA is TGTGCCAGCAGTTACACGGGGATTTACAATGAGCAGTTCTTC. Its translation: CASSYTGIYNEQFF.

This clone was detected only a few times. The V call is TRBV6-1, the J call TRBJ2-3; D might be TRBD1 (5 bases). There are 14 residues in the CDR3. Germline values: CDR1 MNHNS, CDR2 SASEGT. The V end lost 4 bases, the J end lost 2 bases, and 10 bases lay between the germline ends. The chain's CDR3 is CASSGQLPTDTQYF. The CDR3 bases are TGTGCCAGCAGTGGACAGTTACCCACAGATACGCAGTATTTT.

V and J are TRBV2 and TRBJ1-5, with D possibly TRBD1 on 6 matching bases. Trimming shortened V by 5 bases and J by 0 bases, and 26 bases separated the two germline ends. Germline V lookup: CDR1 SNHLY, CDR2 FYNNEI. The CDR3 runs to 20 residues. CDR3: CASSSGTSTGSKYSNQPQHF. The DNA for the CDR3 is TGTGCCAGCAGTAGCGGAACTTCGACAGGCTCCAAATATAGCAATCAGCCCCAGCATTTT.

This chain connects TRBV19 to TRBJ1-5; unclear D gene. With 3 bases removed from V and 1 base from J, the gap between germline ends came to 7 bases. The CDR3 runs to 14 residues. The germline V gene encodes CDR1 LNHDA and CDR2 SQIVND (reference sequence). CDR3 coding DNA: TGTGCCAGTAGTATCCTAAAAAGCAATCAGCCCCAGCATTTT. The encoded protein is CASSILKSNQPQHF. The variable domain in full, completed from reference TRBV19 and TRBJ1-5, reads DGGITQSPKYLFRKEGQNVTLSCEQNLNHDAMYWYRQDPGQGLRLIYYSQIVNDFQKGDIAEGYSVSREKKESFPLTVTSAQKNPTAFYLCASSILKSNQPQHFGDGTRLSIL.

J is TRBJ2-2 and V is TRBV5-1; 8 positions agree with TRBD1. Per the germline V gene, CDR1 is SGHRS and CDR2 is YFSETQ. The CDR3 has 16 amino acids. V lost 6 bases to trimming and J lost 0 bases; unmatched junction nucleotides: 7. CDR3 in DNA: TGCGCCAGCAAATCAGAACAGGGGGCGAACACCGGGGAGCTGTTTTTT. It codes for CASKSEQGANTGELFF.

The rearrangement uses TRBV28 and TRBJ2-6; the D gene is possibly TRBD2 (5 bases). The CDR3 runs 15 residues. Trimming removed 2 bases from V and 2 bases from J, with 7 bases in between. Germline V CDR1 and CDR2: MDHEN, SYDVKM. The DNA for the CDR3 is TGTGCCAGCAGTTTAGCCGGGGCTGGGGCCAACGTCCTGACTTTC. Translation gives CASSLAGAGANVLTF.

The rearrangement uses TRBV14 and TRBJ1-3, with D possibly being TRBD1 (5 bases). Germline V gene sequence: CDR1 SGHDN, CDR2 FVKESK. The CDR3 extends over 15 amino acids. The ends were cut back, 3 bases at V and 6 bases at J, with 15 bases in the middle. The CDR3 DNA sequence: TGTGCCAGCAGCCACTTCGAAGACAGACAAAACACCATATATTTT. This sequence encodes CASSHFEDRQNTIYF.

The CDR3 is CASSARERGYTF. The CDR3 DNA sequence: TGTGCCAGTAGTGCCCGTGAGCGTGGCTACACCTTC. The chain joins TRBV19 to TRBJ1-2; D is ambiguous. The CDR3 has 12 amino acids. Germline V gene lookup returns CDR1 LNHDA and CDR2 SQIVND (reference sequence). V was clipped by 5 bases and J by 7 bases, with 11 bases between them.

The CDR3 protein is CASRQVQGVGNQPQHF. The CDR3 DNA is TGTGCCAGTAGGCAGGTGCAGGGGGTCGGCAATCAGCCCCAGCATTTT. The rearrangement uses TRBV19 and TRBJ1-5, with 7 bases lining up with TRBD1. Germline CDR1 LNHDA, CDR2 SQIVND (reference sequence). J was trimmed by 2 bases and V by 6 bases; bases with no gene match: 10. This CDR3 comprises 16 residues. Supplemented by reference TRBV19 and TRBJ1-5, the full variable domain reads DGGITQSPKYLFRKEGQNVTLSCEQNLNHDAMYWYRQDPGQGLRLIYYSQIVNDFQKGDIAEGYSVSREKKESFPLTVTSAQKNPTAFYLCASRQVQGVGNQPQHFGDGTRLSIL.

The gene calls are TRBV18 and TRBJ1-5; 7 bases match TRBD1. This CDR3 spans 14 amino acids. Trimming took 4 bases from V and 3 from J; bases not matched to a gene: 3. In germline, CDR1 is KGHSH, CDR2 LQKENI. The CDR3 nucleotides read TGTGCCAGCTCACGACAGGGAACCAATCAGCCCCAGCATTTT. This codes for CASSRQGTNQPQHF.

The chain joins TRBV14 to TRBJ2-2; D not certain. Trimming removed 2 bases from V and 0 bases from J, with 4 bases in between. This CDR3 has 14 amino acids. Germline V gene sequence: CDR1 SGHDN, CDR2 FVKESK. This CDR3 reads CASSQYANTGELFF. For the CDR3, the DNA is TGTGCCAGCAGCCAATATGCGAACACCGGGGAGCTGTTTTTT. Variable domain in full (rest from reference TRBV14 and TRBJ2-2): EAGVTQFPSHSVIEKGQTVTLRCDPISGHDNLYWYRRVMGKEIKFLLHFVKESKQDESGMPNNRFLAERTGGTYSTLKVQPAELEDSGVYFCASSQYANTGELFFGEGSRLTVL.

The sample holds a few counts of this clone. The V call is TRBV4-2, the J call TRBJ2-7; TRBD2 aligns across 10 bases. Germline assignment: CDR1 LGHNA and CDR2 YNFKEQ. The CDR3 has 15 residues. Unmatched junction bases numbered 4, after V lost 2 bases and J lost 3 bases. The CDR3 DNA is TGTGCCAGCAGCCAACCTAGCGGGGGCAACTACGAGCAGTACTTC. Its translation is CASSQPSGGNYEQYF.

Here the CDR3 DNA reads TGTGCCAGCAGTCCTCTAGCGGGGGGGGTCCATGAGCAGTTCTTC. Translation: CASSPLAGGVHEQFF. The genes are TRBV27 and TRBJ2-1; 12 positions agree with TRBD2. The junction had 7 bases not matched to a gene; V was cut back by 5 bases and J by 8 bases. The CDR3 has 15 amino acids. Germline assignment: CDR1 MNHEY and CDR2 SMNVEV (reference sequence).

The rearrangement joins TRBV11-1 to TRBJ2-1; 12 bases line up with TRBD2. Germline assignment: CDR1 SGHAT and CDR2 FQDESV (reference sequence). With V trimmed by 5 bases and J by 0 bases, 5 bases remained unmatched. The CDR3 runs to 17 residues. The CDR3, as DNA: TGTGCCAGCAGCCCTCTAGCGGGGGGGAGCTCCTACAATGAGCAGTTCTTC. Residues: CASSPLAGGSSYNEQFF.

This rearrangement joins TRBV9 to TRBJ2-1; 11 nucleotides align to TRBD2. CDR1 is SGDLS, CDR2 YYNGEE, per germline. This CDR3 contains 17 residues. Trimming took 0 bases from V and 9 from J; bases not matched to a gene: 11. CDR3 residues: CASSVAVAGGPIVEQFF. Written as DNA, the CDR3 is TGTGCCAGCAGCGTAGCCGTAGCGGGAGGGCCCATCGTTGAGCAGTTCTTC.

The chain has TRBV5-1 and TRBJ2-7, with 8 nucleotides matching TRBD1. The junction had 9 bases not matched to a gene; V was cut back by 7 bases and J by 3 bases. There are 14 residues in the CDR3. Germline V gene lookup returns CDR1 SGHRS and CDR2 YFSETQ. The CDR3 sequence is CASGMGDRGYEQYF. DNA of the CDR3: TGCGCCAGCGGCATGGGCGACAGGGGCTACGAGCAGTACTTC.